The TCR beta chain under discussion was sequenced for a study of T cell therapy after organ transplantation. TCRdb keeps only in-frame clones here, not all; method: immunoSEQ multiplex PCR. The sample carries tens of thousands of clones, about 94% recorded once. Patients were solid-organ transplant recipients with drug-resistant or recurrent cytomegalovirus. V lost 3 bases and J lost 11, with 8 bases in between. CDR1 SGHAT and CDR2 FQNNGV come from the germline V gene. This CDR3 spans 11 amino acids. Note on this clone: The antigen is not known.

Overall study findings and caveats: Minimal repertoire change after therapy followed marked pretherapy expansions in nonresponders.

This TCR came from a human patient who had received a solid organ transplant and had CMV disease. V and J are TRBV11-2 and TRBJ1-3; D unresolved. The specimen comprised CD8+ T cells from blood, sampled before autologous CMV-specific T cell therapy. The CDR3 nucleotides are TGTGCCAGCAGCTTCCTTTCCGCCATATATTTT. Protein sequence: CASSFLSAIYF.